The rows below give T cell receptor beta chains drawn from one sample of a study of T cells expressing NK-cell markers. TCRdb processed the 5' RACE reads again and assigns one entry to each CDR3 protein, with no DNA. This sample's table has 440,000 or so distinct CDR3 sequences. Sequenced input: blood T cells: a sorted CD56 or NKG2C T cell subset, CD4+ or CD8+ T cells, or bulk PBMC T cells (not recorded which). These receptors all come from a woman between 18 and 70 years old in good health. Each CDR3 is given with its conserved first and last residue.

V gene,J gene,CDR3 protein
TRBV11-2,TRBJ2-1,CASSARERGYNEQFF
TRBV25-1,TRBJ2-7,CASSPVPGDEQYF
TRBV20-1,TRBJ2-5,CGLRRPLDQETQYF
TRBV7-9,TRBJ2-1,CASSGPSGSPNEQFF
TRBV7-2,TRBJ1-5,CASSIRTGVHQPQHF
TRBV19,TRBJ1-6,CASSIDLWNSPLHF
TRBV6-5,TRBJ2-1,CASSYSTGGNEQFF
TRBV11-2,TRBJ2-3,CASSFGTSGGDRDTQYF
TRBV27,TRBJ1-5,CASSLAGFGQPQHF
TRBV5-1,TRBJ2-3,CASSLRADTQYF
TRBV6-5,TRBJ2-2,CASSYRVGTRNTGELFF
TRBV20-1,TRBJ2-7,CSARDNRGSYEQYF
TRBV19,TRBJ1-6,CASSTHRWPADSPLHF
TRBV5-3,TRBJ2-4,CARTPTVGNIQYF
TRBV5-1,TRBJ1-5,CASSWTGTDQPQHF
TRBV7-2,TRBJ1-1,CASSLGGGAAEAFF
TRBV6-5,TRBJ1-1,CASSYIPGGGNTEAFF
TRBV27,TRBJ1-4,CASSFTGAGEKLFF
TRBV4-1,TRBJ1-4,CASSQEMGPTNEKLFF
TRBV5-1,TRBJ2-1,CASSLPHSGGYNEQFF
TRBV10-3,TRBJ2-7,CASQGSAYEQYF
TRBV5-1,TRBJ2-1,CASSVSGAYNEQFF
TRBV4-2,TRBJ1-4,CASSRQGAGEKLFF
TRBV12-3/TRBV12-4,TRBJ2-3,CASSPYRGRGLADTQYF
TRBV7-9,TRBJ2-3,CAGTGGMRDTQYF
TRBV16,TRBJ1-5,CASSPDRAQPQHF
TRBV12-3/TRBV12-4,TRBJ2-6,CASSPRLAGTGSSGANVLTF
TRBV6-1,TRBJ1-5,CASSNYRGLNQPQHF
TRBV12-3/TRBV12-4,TRBJ1-2,CASSHGTGNGYTF
TRBV11-2,TRBJ2-6,CASSLTYSSGANVLTF
TRBV20-1,TRBJ1-5,CSASRGAKGNQPQHF
TRBV3-1,TRBJ1-1,CASSQGSVQQNTEAFF
TRBV12-3/TRBV12-4,TRBJ1-1,CASSSYRQGMNTEAFF
TRBV24-1,TRBJ2-1,CATSDGTSGSLNEQFF
TRBV6-5,TRBJ1-3,CASSYDRAGNTIYF
TRBV27,TRBJ2-5,CASSRGQGAQETQYF
TRBV6-2/TRBV6-3,TRBJ2-7,CASRIDRVSYEQYF
TRBV6-2/TRBV6-3,TRBJ2-3,CASSDRTVTDTQYF
TRBV28,TRBJ1-5,CASSPRQGRNQPQHF
TRBV7-6,TRBJ1-5,CASGIGAGVGNQPQHF
TRBV24-1,TRBJ2-3,CATSDTTQRADTQYF
TRBV5-4,TRBJ2-1,CASTGSPGDEQFF
TRBV3-1,TRBJ1-4,CASSSRWGTFGKLFF
TRBV7-2,TRBJ1-6,CASGERTVPHSPLHF
TRBV12-3/TRBV12-4,TRBJ2-5,CASSTGARETQYF
TRBV6-5,TRBJ1-3,CASSYANRASSGNTIYF